This TCR beta chain came from a study of memory CD8 T cells in hepatitis C reinfection. The protocol was immunoSEQ multiplex PCR, while the TCRdb copy is restricted to in-frame clones and leaves out a portion. Of about 50,000 clones in the sample, roughly 89% were seen once. Time point: late/post reinfection, 12 to 24 weeks after detection. Sorted cells were sequenced directly ex vivo without any in vitro expansion. This CDR3 is 14 amino acids long. Germline loops: CDR1 MNHNS, CDR2 SASEGT. V trimming: 6 bases; J trimming: 0 bases; junction bases outside the gene matches: 4. The source is a man between 18 and 29 years old with hepatitis C virus infection. Sample: naive CD8+ T cells sorted from blood. V and J are TRBV6-1 and TRBJ1-1; 7 bases map to TRBD1. The CDR3 DNA reads as TGTGCCAGCAGCCAGACAGGGATGAACACTGAAGCTTTCTTT. Protein sequence: CASSQTGMNTEAFF.